The clone carrying this TCR beta chain appeared many times. Its specificity is unknown. This entry is derived from a study of neurological immune-mediated disorders. Time point meaning: technical triplicate 1. Whole-study results and caveats: The expanded clones of different subjects shared no CDR3 amino acid sequences (suggesting private repertoires in all groups). Multiple sclerosis patients had less TCR clonal expansion than even healthy controls, unlike HTLV-1-associated myelopathy.

TCRdb independently ran MiXCR on the 5' RACE reads; one entry per CDR3 protein. In the table there are about 38,000 distinct CDR3 sequences, 11% of which are singletons. The J segment lost 8 bases and the V segment lost 3 bases, leaving 8 bases of the junction unmatched. The germline V gene has CDR1 DFQATT and CDR2 SNEGSKA (reference sequence). CDR3 length equals 13 residues. The TCR sequence derives from a man aged 60-69 years with HTLV-1-associated myelopathy (HAM/TSP). The specimen was PBMCs. This chain links TRBV20-1 with TRBJ1-2, with 8 positions matching TRBD1. CDR3 protein: CSASNRGSAGYTF. As DNA, the CDR3 is TGCAGTGCTAGTAACAGGGGGTCCGCCGGCTACACCTTC.